This T cell receptor beta chain was obtained from a study of cytomegalovirus exposure and HLA in healthy donors. Study-wide points: Later analysis identified a missense DCLRE1C variant that was linked to TCR beta V- and J-gene trimming. High specificity and sensitivity for cytomegalovirus status were reported for the classifier.

V lost 4 bases, J lost 2 bases, and 4 bases stayed unmatched. The germline V gene has CDR1 MNHNS and CDR2 SASEGT. This CDR3 is 17 amino acids long. This clone was seen a single time. Its antigen is not identified. Primers for the PCR totalled 60 Vbeta and 13 Jbeta. Only in-frame clones appear in the TCRdb table, and some are missing; sequencing was by immunoSEQ multiplex PCR. The sample holds some 150,000 clones, about 80% seen once. The clonotype originates from a middle-aged man in good health and CMV-seronegative. The chain combines TRBV6-1 with TRBJ2-1; TRBD2 agrees at 14 bases. Specimen: PBMCs. The CDR3 region is CASSGEGLAGAYNEQFF. CDR3 sequence (DNA): TGTGCCAGCAGTGGGGAGGGACTAGCGGGAGCCTACAATGAGCAGTTCTTC.